This T cell receptor (beta chain) was documented in a study of early T cells in non-severe SARS-CoV-2 infection. Findings of the study overall: There was a bias toward anti-spike CD8 responses in VDJdb matching, which missed private and CD4 specificities.

This clonotype was seen at least ten times. Its antigen remains unidentified. TCRdb re-called the 5' RACE reads through MiXCR, storing one row per CDR3 protein. This sample has around 39,000 distinct CDR3 sequences, with roughly 7.9% found just once. The source was whole blood, collected at baseline. This TCR was recovered from an adult who was a healthcare worker with PCR-confirmed SARS-CoV-2 infection or an uninfected control (not recorded which).

CDR3 bases: TGCGCCAGCAGCTTTGACATCGACACTGAAGCTTTCTTT. This encodes CASSFDIDTEAFF. The chain uses TRBV5-1 and TRBJ1-1; D not resolved. The CDR3 has 13 amino acids. The germline V gene encodes CDR1 SGHRS and CDR2 YFSETQ. Trimming shortened V by 2 bases and J by 3 bases, and 8 bases separated the two germline ends.